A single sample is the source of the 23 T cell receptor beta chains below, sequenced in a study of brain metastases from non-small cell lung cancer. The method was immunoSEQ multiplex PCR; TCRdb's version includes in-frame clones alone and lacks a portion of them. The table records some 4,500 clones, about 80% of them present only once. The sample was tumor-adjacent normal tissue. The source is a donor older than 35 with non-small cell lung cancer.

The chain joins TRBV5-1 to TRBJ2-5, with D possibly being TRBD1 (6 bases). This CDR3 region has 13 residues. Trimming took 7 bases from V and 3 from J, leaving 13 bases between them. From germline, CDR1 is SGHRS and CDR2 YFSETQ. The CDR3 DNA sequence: TGCGCCAGCGGAATTACAGGGAAAGAGACCCAGTACTTC. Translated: CASGITGKETQYF.

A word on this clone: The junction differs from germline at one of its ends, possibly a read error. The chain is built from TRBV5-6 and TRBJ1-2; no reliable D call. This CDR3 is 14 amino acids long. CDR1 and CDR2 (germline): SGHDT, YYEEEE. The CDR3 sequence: CASSRPSSDYDYTF. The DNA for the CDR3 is TGTGCCAGCAGCCGGCCCTCTTCGGACTATGACTACACCTTC.

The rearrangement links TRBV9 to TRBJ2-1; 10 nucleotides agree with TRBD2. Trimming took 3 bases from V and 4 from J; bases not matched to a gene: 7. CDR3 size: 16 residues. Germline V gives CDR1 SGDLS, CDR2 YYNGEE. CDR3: CASSEGGLANYNEQFF. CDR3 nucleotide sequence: TGTGCCAGCAGCGAGGGGGGACTAGCGAATTACAATGAGCAGTTCTTC.

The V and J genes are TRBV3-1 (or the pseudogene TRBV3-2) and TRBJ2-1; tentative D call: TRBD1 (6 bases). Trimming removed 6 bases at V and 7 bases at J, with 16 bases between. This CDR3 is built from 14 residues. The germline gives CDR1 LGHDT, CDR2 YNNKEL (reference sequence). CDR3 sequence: CASSRSGDGNEQFF. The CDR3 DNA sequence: TGTGCCAGCAGTCGCTCAGGGGACGGGAATGAGCAGTTCTTC.

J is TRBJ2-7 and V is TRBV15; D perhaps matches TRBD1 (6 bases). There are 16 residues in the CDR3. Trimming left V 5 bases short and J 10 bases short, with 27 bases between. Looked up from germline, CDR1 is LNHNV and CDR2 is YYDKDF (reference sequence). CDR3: CATSPEEAGQLSFQYF. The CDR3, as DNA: TGTGCCACCAGCCCGGAGGAAGCAGGACAGCTATCGTTTCAGTACTTC.

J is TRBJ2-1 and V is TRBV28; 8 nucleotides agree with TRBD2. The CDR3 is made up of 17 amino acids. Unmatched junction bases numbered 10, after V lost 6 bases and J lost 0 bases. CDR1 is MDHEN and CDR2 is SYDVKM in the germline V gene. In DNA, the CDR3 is TGTGCCAGCAGCTCTTTCGGGAGGGCTACCTCCTACAATGAGCAGTTCTTC. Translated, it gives CASSSFGRATSYNEQFF.

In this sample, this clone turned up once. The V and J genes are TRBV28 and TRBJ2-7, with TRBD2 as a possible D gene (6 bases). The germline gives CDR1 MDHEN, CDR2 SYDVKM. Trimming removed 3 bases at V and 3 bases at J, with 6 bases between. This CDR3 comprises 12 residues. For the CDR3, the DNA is TGTGCCAGCAGTTTGGGGGGCTACGAGCAGTACTTC. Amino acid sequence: CASSLGGYEQYF.

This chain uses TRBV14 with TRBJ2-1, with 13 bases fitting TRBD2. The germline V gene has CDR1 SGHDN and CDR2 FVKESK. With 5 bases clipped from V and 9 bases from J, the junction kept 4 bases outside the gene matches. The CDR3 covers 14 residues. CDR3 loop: CASSGLAGAVEQFF. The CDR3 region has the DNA TGTGCCAGCAGCGGACTAGCGGGAGCTGTTGAGCAGTTCTTC.

Here the CDR3 reads CASSKDSGVPYF. CDR3 coding DNA: TGTGCCAGTAGTAAGGATAGCGGGGTGCCGTACTTC. V gene TRBV19 combines with J gene TRBJ2-7; 8 nucleotides agree with TRBD2. The CDR3 runs to 12 residues. Trimming at V came to 4 bases and at J to 12 bases, leaving 8 bases not matched to a gene. CDR1 and CDR2 from the germline V gene are LNHDA and SQIVND (reference sequence).

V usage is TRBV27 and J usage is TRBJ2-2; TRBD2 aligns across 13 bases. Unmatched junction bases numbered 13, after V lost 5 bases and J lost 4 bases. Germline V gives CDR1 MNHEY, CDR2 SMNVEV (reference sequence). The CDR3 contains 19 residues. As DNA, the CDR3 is TGTGCCAGCAGTCTTAGGACTAGCGGGAGTATGTGGGGCACCGGGGAGCTGTTTTTT. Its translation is CASSLRTSGSMWGTGELFF.

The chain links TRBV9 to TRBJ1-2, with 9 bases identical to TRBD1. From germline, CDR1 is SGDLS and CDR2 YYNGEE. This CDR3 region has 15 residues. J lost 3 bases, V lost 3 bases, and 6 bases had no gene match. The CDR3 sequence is CASSDNRGLDYGYTF. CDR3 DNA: TGTGCCAGCAGCGATAACAGGGGGCTGGACTATGGCTACACCTTC.

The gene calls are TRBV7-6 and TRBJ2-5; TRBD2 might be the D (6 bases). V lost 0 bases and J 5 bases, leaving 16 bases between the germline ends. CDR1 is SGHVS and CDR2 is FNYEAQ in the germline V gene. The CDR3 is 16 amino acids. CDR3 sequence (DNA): TGTGCCAGCAGCTTAGCGGGAGGTCGGAATGGCGAGACCCAGTACTTC. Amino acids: CASSLAGGRNGETQYF.

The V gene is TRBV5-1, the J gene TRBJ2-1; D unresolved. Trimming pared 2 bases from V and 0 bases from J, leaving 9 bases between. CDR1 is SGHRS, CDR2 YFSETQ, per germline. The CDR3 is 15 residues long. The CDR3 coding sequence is TGCGCCAGCAGCTTTGTTGGGGACTCCTACAATGAGCAGTTCTTC. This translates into CASSFVGDSYNEQFF.

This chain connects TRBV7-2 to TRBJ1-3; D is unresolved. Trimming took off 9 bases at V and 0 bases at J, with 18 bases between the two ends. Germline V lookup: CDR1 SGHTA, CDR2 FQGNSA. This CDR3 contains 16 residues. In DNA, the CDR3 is TGTGCCAGTCCCGGGCAACTCCTGAGCTCTGGAAACACCATATATTTT. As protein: CASPGQLLSSGNTIYF.

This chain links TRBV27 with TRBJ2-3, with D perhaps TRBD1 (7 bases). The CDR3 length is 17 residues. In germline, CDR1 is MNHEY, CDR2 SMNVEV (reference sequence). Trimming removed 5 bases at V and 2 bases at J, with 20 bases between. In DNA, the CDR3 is TGTGCCAGCAGTCCGTGGACTAACGGGACAGTCACAGATACGCAGTATTTT. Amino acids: CASSPWTNGTVTDTQYF.

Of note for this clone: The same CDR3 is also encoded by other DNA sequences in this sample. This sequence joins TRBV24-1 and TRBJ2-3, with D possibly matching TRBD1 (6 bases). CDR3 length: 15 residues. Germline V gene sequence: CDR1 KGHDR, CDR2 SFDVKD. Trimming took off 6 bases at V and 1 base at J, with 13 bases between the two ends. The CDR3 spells CATSSRDIRTDTQYF. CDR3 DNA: TGTGCCACCAGTAGTCGGGACATTCGCACAGATACGCAGTATTTT.

The CDR3: CATSDSFSLEAFF. CDR3 bases: TGTGCCACTTCGGACAGTTTCTCATTAGAAGCTTTCTTT. The chain employs TRBV19 and TRBJ1-1, with a possible D match to TRBD1 (6 bases). V lost 10 bases and J lost 8, with 20 bases in between. CDR3 length equals 13 residues. Germline V gene lookup returns CDR1 LNHDA and CDR2 SQIVND (reference sequence).

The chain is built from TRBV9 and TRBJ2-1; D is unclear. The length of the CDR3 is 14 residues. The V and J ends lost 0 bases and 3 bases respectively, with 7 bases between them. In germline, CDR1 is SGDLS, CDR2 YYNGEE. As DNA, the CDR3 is TGTGCCAGCAGCGTAGGGCTGGGCTACAATGAGCAGTTCTTC. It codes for CASSVGLGYNEQFF.

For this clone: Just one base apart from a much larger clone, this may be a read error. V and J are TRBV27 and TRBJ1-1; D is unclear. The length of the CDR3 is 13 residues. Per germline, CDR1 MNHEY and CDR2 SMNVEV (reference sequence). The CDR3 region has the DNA TGTACCAGCAGTTTATCAACGAACACTGAAGCTTTCTTT. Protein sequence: CTSSLSTNTEAFF.

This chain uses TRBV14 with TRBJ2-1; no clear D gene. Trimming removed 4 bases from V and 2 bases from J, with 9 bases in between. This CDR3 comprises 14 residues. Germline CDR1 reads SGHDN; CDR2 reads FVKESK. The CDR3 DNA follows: TGTGCCAGCAGCCCAGTGTGGACCTACAATGAGCAGTTCTTC. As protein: CASSPVWTYNEQFF.

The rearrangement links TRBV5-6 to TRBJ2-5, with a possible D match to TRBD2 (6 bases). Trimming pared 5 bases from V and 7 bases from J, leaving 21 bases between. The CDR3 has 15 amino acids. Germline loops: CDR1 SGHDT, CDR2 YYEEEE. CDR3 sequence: CASRPRAAVGGTQYF. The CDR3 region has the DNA TGTGCCAGCAGGCCAAGGGCTGCGGTGGGGGGGACCCAGTACTTC.

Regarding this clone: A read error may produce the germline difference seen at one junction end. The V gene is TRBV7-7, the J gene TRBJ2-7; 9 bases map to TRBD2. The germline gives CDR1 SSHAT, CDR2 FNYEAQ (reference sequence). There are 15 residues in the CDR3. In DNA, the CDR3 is TGTGCTAGCAGCCCCAGTCTTAGCGGGAGAGACGAGCAGTACTTC. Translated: CASSPSLSGRDEQYF.

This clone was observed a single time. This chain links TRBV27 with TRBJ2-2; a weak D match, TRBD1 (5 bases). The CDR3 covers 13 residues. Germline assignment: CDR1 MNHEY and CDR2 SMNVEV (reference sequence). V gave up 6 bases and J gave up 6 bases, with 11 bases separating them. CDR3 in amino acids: CASRTGFPGELFF. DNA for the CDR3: TGTGCCAGCAGAACAGGTTTCCCCGGGGAGCTGTTTTTT.